The sequence of this TCR beta chain was determined in a study of control samples from healthy donors and cancer patients. The repertoire was sequenced with immunoSEQ multiplex PCR; TCRdb's copy has only in-frame clones and lacks some. This sample has about 26,000 clones; 82% occur once, and the top ten carry roughly 23%. Germline CDR1 reads WSHSY; CDR2 reads SAAADI. The CDR3 spans 14 residues. The V gene end was trimmed by 6 bases and the J gene end by 7 bases; junction bases not matched to a gene: 9. The sequence was obtained from a man between 60 and 70 years old with colorectal cancer. The chain employs TRBV10-2 and TRBJ2-1, with 7 bases aligning to TRBD1. Sequenced material: PBMCs. DNA for the CDR3: TGCGCCAGCAGCCTTACGACAGGGTATAATGAGCAGTTCTTC. As protein: CASSLTTGYNEQFF.